A selection of T cell receptor beta chains follows, all from one sample in a study of control samples from healthy donors and cancer patients. Repertoires were generated with immunoSEQ multiplex PCR, while TCRdb's copy carries only in-frame clones and drops some. The table has around 130,000 clones, roughly 88% seen once; the top ten hold 3% to 3.5%. Sequences were obtained from blood. The receptors shown here come from a middle-aged man in good health. CDR3s include the opening cysteine and the closing phenylalanine or tryptophan. D genes are given only for firm matches. A clone size is listed for some rows: how often the clone was seen (once, few, many), or a class if it is expanded.

V gene: TRBV28
D gene: TRBD1
clone size: -
J gene: TRBJ2-1
CDR3 protein: CASSSPGQGNNEQFF
CDR3 DNA: TGTGCCAGCAGTTCACCGGGACAGGGGAACAATGAGCAGTTCTTC

V gene: TRBV5-4
D gene: -
clone size: -
J gene: TRBJ2-7
CDR3 protein: CASSSEYEQYF
CDR3 DNA: TGTGCCAGCAGCTCAGAATACGAGCAGTACTTC

V gene: TRBV27
D gene: TRBD2
clone size: -
J gene: TRBJ2-3
CDR3 protein: CASSLSSGLAEYF
CDR3 DNA: TGTGCCAGCAGTTTATCTAGTGGCCTAGCGGAGTATTTT

V gene: TRBV18
D gene: TRBD2
clone size: -
J gene: TRBJ2-5
CDR3 protein: CASSPFRAGGNQETQYF
CDR3 DNA: TGTGCCAGCTCACCATTCCGCGCGGGGGGGAATCAAGAGACCCAGTACTTC

V gene: TRBV5-6
D gene: -
clone size: -
J gene: TRBJ2-5
CDR3 protein: CASSLRETQYF
CDR3 DNA: TGTGCCAGCAGCTTGCGGGAGACCCAGTACTTC

V gene: TRBV5-6
D gene: -
clone size: once
J gene: TRBJ2-1
CDR3 protein: CASTSMGALRDEQFF
CDR3 DNA: TGTGCCAGCACCTCTATGGGCGCTCTACGGGATGAGCAGTTCTTC

V gene: TRBV28
D gene: TRBD2
clone size: few
J gene: TRBJ2-7
CDR3 protein: CASSVGAGGSYEQYF
CDR3 DNA: TGTGCCAGCTCCGTTGGGGCGGGGGGGTCCTACGAGCAGTACTTC

V gene: TRBV5-1
D gene: TRBD1
clone size: -
J gene: TRBJ1-6
CDR3 protein: CASSSQRQGTLYNSPLHF
CDR3 DNA: TGCGCCAGCAGCTCGCAGAGACAGGGGACACTCTATAATTCACCCCTCCACTTT

V gene: TRBV21-1
D gene: -
clone size: -
J gene: TRBJ2-4
CDR3 protein: CASSQPVPGADIQYF
CDR3 DNA: TGTGCCAGCAGCCAACCAGTCCCGGGGGCAGACATTCAGTACTTC

V gene: TRBV18
D gene: TRBD1
clone size: -
J gene: TRBJ2-2
CDR3 protein: CASSPSRGLSTGELFF
CDR3 DNA: TGTGCCAGCTCACCGTCTAGGGGGCTCAGCACCGGGGAGCTGTTTTTT

V gene: TRBV3-1/TRBV3-2
D gene: -
clone size: once
J gene: TRBJ2-7
CDR3 protein: CASSQVSVSYEQYF
CDR3 DNA: TGTGCCAGCAGCCAAGTTAGCGTCTCCTACGAGCAGTACTTC

V gene: TRBV9
D gene: -
clone size: -
J gene: TRBJ2-5
CDR3 protein: CASSVSGNQETQYF
CDR3 DNA: TGTGCCAGCAGCGTATCAGGGAACCAAGAGACCCAGTACTTC

V gene: TRBV28
D gene: TRBD1
clone size: -
J gene: TRBJ2-7
CDR3 protein: CASSLQKRDRGRTYEQYF
CDR3 DNA: TGTGCCAGCAGCCTTCAGAAAAGAGACAGGGGCCGAACCTACGAGCAGTACTTC

V gene: TRBV24-1
D gene: -
clone size: -
J gene: TRBJ1-4
CDR3 protein: CATSDRPTYRNEKLFF
CDR3 DNA: TGTGCCACCAGTGACCGGCCCACCTACCGTAATGAAAAACTGTTTTTT

V gene: TRBV10-2
D gene: -
clone size: -
J gene: TRBJ1-5
CDR3 protein: CASSVMGASNQPQHF
CDR3 DNA: TGCGCCAGCAGTGTTATGGGGGCTAGCAATCAGCCCCAGCATTTT

V gene: TRBV4-1
D gene: TRBD1
clone size: -
J gene: TRBJ1-5
CDR3 protein: CASSLGQGISGNQPQHF
CDR3 DNA: TGCGCCAGCAGCCTCGGACAGGGGATTTCGGGAAATCAGCCCCAGCATTTT